This T cell receptor (beta chain) came from a study of early T cells in non-severe SARS-CoV-2 infection. Study information: Whole-blood bulk RNA, unsorted, was sequenced, and chains were unpaired.

The CDR3 runs to 13 residues. Germline V CDR1 and CDR2: SGHDN, FVKESK. V gave up 0 bases and J gave up 9 bases, with 9 bases separating them. Via MiXCR, TCRdb re-called the 5' RACE reads, giving one row per CDR3 protein. This table holds over 45,000 distinct CDR3 sequences, about 7.7% found once. The chain links TRBV14 to TRBJ2-1; possibly TRBD2 for D (7 bases). The sample consisted of whole blood, taken at baseline. The sequence derives from an adult who was a healthcare worker with PCR-confirmed SARS-CoV-2 infection or an uninfected control (not recorded which). CDR3 amino acids: CASSQDAGAEQFF. CDR3 sequence (DNA): TGTGCCAGCAGCCAAGATGCGGGGGCTGAGCAGTTCTTC.